Sequencing of this T cell receptor (beta chain) was carried out in a study of T-cell reconstitution after alpha-beta-depleted transplantation in children. During its preparation, the TCRbeta library received unique molecular identifiers. Via MiXCR, TCRdb re-called the PCR reads, giving one row per CDR3 protein. The table lists some 500,000 distinct CDR3 sequences, approximately 16% of them singletons, with approximately 3% in the top ten. This CDR3 has 13 residues. Germline V gene data show CDR1 as KGHDR and CDR2 as SFDVKD. V lost 8 bases and J 2 bases, leaving 9 bases between the germline ends. This sample comprised PBMCs from the stem cell graft donor, obtained from the stem cell graft. The origin of this receptor is a human donor who donated a stem cell graft to a child with acute lymphoblastic leukemia. J is TRBJ2-1 and V is TRBV24-1, with D unclear. The chain's CDR3 is CATNAGPYNEQFF. The CDR3 coding sequence is TGTGCCACCAATGCCGGACCCTACAATGAGCAGTTCTTC.